This T cell receptor (beta chain) stems from a study of early T cells in non-severe SARS-CoV-2 infection. Germline assignment: CDR1 SGHTA and CDR2 FQGTGA. The CDR3 runs 16 residues. V was clipped by 2 bases and J by 5 bases; unmatched bases: 8. This clonotype turned up a few times. One entry per CDR3 protein, called by TCRdb with MiXCR from the 5' RACE reads. The table records some 23,000 distinct CDR3 sequences, approximately 4.4% of them present only once. The sequence came from an adult who was a healthcare worker with PCR-confirmed SARS-CoV-2 infection or an uninfected control (not recorded which). The chain combines TRBV7-3 with TRBJ2-3; the match to TRBD1 covers 9 bases. The sequencing sample was made of whole blood. The CDR3 region is CASSLVGTGSQDTQYF. CDR3 coding DNA: TGTGCCAGCAGCTTAGTGGGGACAGGGTCGCAAGATACGCAGTATTTT. Complete variable domain (other parts from reference TRBV7-3 and TRBJ2-3): GAGVSQTPSNKVTEKGKYVELRCDPISGHTALYWYRQSLGQGPEFLIYFQGTGAADDSGLPNDRFFAVRPEGSVSTLKIQRTERGDSAVYLCASSLVGTGSQDTQYFGPGTRLTVL.